This record concerns one T cell receptor (beta chain) sequence. The record originates from a study of cytomegalovirus exposure and HLA in healthy donors. Trimming cost V 4 bases and J 3 bases, with 10 bases left between them. The CDR3 is 13 residues long. From germline, CDR1 is SQVTM and CDR2 ANQGSEA. Primers included in the PCR were 60 Vbeta and 13 Jbeta primers. Some clones are missing from TCRdb's copy, which holds only in-frame ones; the method was immunoSEQ multiplex PCR. The sample contains around 130,000 clones, under 85% of which appear only once. Sequencing was carried out using PBMCs. The receptor was isolated from a boy between 10 and 17 years old in good health and CMV-seronegative. V usage is TRBV29-1 and J usage is TRBJ1-3; D is perhaps TRBD1 (5 bases). CDR3: CSVGTTRGNTIYF. The CDR3 DNA follows: TGCAGCGTTGGGACAACCCGTGGAAACACCATATATTTT.